This T cell receptor beta chain was captured by sequencing in a study of T cell repertoires in cytomegalovirus infection. Study-wide context: Public TCR beta signatures indicated both CMV infection and matching HLA type. Study-level points and caveats: Ex vivo, HLA-C-restricted CMV-specific TCR beta clonotypes prevailed over the rest of the response. Frequencies of public TCR beta families were cumulated, and this identified carriers of CMV plus the relevant HLA.

This clonotype was observed at least ten times. The antigen is unknown. One entry per CDR3 protein results from TCRdb running MiXCR on the reads. The profile shows a few hundred thousand distinct CDR3 sequences, roughly an eighth of them singletons. V was pared by 2 bases and J by 0 bases, with 16 bases between. The CDR3 has 18 residues. CDR1 and CDR2 (germline): SGHVS, FNYEAQ. This TCR was recovered from a human donor in good health (CMV status not recorded). Some clones in this sample may be carry-over from other donors' samples. The specimen sequenced was PBMCs. The rearrangement uses TRBV7-6 and TRBJ2-2; D unclear. CDR3 DNA: TGTGCCAGCAGCTTATGGGTTAGCTTATCTCCGAACACCGGGGAGCTGTTTTTT. It is translated as CASSLWVSLSPNTGELFF.